This TCR beta chain was recovered during a study of blood T cells in healthy people across ages. Using a J-beta primer mix together with a sample-barcoded 5' primer, a second PCR was run for about 6 to 12 cycles. Each CDR3 protein is one row after TCRdb ran MiXCR on the 5' RACE reads. Of roughly 640,000 distinct CDR3 sequences in the sample, under 30% were seen once. As to this clonotype: Antigen specificity is unknown.

Researchers report isolating at least 7 million PBMCs per sample. Total RNA was isolated from each sample in quantities of at least 5.5 micrograms. Notes on the study in general: Diversity figures derived from one million T cells were judged to underestimate the true value. Naive and antigen-experienced cells were not separated, limiting conclusive comparison.

CDR3 length: 15 residues. Per the germline V gene, CDR1 is SGHRS and CDR2 is YFSETQ. The V and J ends lost 3 bases and 7 bases, in that order; junction bases with no gene match: 9. The TCR was taken from a woman aged 80 or over in good health. What was sequenced was blood. The V call is TRBV5-1, the J call TRBJ2-7; 11 bases fit TRBD2. The CDR3 nucleotides read TGCGCCAGCAGCTCACTAGCGGGGGAGTACGATGAGCAGTACTTC. This sequence encodes CASSSLAGEYDEQYF.